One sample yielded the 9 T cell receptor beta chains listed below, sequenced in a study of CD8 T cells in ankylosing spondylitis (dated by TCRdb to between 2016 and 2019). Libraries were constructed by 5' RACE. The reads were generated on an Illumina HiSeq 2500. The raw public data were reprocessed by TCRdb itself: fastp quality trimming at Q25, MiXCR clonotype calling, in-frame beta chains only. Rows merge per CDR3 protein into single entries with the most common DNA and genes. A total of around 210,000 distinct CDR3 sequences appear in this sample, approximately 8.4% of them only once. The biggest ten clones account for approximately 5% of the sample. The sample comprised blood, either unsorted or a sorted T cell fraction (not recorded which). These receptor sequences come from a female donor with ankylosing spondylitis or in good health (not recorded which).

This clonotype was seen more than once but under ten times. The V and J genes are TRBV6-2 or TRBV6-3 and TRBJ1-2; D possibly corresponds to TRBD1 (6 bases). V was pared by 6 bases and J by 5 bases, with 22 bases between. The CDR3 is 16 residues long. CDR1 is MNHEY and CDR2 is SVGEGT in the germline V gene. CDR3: CASSGVGTRVEYGYTF. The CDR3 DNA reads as TGTGCCAGCAGCGGTGTCGGGACACGGGTCGAGTATGGCTACACCTTC.

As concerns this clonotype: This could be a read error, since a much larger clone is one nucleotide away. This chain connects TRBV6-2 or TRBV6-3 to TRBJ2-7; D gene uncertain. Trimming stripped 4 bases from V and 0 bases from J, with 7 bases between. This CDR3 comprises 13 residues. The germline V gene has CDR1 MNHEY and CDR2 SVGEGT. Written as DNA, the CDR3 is TGTGCCAGCAGTTCTACAGCCTCCTACGAGCAGTACTTC. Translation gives CASSSTASYEQYF.

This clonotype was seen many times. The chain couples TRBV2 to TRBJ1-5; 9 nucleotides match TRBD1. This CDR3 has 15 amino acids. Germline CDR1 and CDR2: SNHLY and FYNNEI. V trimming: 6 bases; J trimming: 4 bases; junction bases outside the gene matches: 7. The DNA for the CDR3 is TGTGCCAGCAGGGCAGCGGACAGGGGTAATCAGCCCCAGCATTTT. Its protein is CASRAADRGNQPQHF.

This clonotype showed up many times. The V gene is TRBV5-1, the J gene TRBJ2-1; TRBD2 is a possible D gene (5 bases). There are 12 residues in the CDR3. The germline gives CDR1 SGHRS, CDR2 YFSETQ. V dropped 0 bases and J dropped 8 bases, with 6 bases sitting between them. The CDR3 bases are TGCGCCAGCAGCTTGGATAGCGATGAGCAGTTCTTC. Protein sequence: CASSLDSDEQFF.

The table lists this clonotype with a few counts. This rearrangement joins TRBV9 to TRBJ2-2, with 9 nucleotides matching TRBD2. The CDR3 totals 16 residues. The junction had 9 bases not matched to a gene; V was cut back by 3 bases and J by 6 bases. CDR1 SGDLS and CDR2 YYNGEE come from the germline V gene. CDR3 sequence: CASSGGPGLASGELFF. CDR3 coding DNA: TGTGCCAGCAGCGGTGGCCCGGGACTAGCATCCGGGGAGCTGTTTTTT.

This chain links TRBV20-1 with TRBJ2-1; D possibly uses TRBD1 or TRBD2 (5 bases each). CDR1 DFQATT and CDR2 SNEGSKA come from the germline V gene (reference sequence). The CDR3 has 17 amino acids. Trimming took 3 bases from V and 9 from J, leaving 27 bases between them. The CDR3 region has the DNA TGCAGTGCTAGGGGGGTGTTTAGGGAGAGCATCCTCACTGAGCAGTTCTTC. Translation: CSARGVFRESILTEQFF.

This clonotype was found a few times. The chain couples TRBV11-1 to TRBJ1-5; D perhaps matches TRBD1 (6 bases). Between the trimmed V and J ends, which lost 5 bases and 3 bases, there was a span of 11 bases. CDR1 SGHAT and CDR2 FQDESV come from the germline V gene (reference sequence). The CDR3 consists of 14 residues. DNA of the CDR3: TGTGCCAGCAGCGATCAGGGGTCCAATCAGCCCCAGCATTTT. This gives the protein CASSDQGSNQPQHF.

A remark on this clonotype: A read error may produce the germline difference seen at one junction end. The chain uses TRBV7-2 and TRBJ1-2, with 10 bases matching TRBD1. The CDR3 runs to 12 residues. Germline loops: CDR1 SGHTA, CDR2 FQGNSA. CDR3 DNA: TGTGCCACCAGCCCCGACAGGGGGCGCCCAAACTTC. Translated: CATSPDRGRPNF.

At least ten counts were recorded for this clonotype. Here the CDR3 reads CSARGPGDIEKLFF. CDR3 in DNA: TGCAGTGCTAGAGGACCAGGGGATATTGAAAAACTGTTTTTT. The chain has TRBV20-1 and TRBJ1-4; D is perhaps TRBD1 (6 bases). Trimming pared 1 base from V and 7 bases from J, leaving 13 bases between. There are 14 residues in the CDR3. The V gene's germline CDR1 is DFQATT and CDR2 SNEGSKA (reference sequence).